This TCR beta chain originates from a study of blood T cell repertoires in COVID-19. Study-wide context: From the United States, Italy and Spain came samples of acute and convalescent COVID-19. T cells, B-cell-depleted T cells, or PBMCs supplied cDNA or gDNA.

In the authors' methods: Reference gene primer amplification in the assay estimated nucleated cell counts. Some clones are missing from TCRdb's copy, which holds only in-frame ones; the method was immunoSEQ multiplex PCR. Clone size and V and J calls were adopted from that table, with D and trimming inferred from the DNA. The data hold roughly 100,000 clones, with approximately 62% observed a single time. V shed 5 bases and J 3 bases; nucleotides not matched to a gene: 2. Germline V gene sequence: CDR1 ENHRY, CDR2 SYGVKD. This CDR3 contains 13 residues. Sequencing input: peripheral blood. This sequence was found in a man older than 75 with acute or convalescent COVID-19. The rearrangement uses TRBV10-3 and TRBJ2-3; TRBD1 matches 7 bases. This CDR3 is CAISMTGTDTQYF. CDR3 in DNA: TGTGCCATCAGTATGACAGGGACAGATACGCAGTATTTT.